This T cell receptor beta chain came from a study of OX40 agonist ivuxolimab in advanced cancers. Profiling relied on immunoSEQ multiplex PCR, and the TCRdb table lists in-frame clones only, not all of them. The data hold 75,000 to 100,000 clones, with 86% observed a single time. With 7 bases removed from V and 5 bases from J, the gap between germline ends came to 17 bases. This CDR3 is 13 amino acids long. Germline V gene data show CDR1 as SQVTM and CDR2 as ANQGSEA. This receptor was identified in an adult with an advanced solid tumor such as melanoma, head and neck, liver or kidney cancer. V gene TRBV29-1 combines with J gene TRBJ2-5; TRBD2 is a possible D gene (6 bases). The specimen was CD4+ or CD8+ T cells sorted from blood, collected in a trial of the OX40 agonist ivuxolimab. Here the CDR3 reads CSAPVGGRETQYF. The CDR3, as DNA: TGCAGCGCCCCCGTGGGGGGTCGCGAGACCCAGTACTTC.